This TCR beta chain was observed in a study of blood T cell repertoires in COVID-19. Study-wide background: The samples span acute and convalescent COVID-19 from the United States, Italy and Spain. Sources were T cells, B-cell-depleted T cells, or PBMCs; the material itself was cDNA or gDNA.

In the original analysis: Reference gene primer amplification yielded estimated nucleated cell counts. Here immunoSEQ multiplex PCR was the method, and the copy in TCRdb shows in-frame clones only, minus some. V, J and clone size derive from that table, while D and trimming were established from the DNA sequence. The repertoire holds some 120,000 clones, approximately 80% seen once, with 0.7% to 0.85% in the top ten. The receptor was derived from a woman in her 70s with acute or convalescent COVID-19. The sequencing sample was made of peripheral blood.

As DNA, the CDR3 is TGTGCCAGCAGTTCCAGGGGAGCGGGAGCGGGACAGAGCTACAATGAGCAGTTCTTC. Protein product: CASSSRGAGAGQSYNEQFF. V is TRBV28 and J is TRBJ2-1; tentative D call: TRBD2 (8 bases). The CDR3 sequence is 19 residues long. V lost 4 bases and J 3 bases, leaving 25 bases between the germline ends. CDR1 and CDR2 (germline): MDHEN, SYDVKM.